A single sample is the source of the 26 T cell receptor beta chains below, sequenced in a study of cytomegalovirus exposure and HLA in healthy donors. Primers: 60 Vbeta forward and 13 Jbeta reverse. Here immunoSEQ multiplex PCR was the method, and the copy in TCRdb shows in-frame clones only, minus some. The sample lists approximately 69,000 clones; roughly 80% were seen once. Sequencing was performed on PBMCs. The receptors derive from a woman aged 25 to 45 in good health and CMV-seropositive.

The CDR3: CASSFSRALGNQPQHF. CDR3 in DNA: TGTGCCAGCAGTTTTTCGAGGGCGCTGGGCAATCAGCCCCAGCATTTT. The chain joins TRBV28 to TRBJ1-5, with unresolved D. V lost 3 bases and J lost 2, with 14 bases in between. CDR1 is MDHEN and CDR2 is SYDVKM in the germline V gene. This CDR3 is built from 16 residues.

This clone occurred a few times. This chain joins TRBV27 and TRBJ1-1, with TRBD1 matching 10 bases. The J segment lost 10 bases and the V segment lost 4 bases, leaving 6 bases of the junction unmatched. The CDR3 is 13 amino acids. Germline CDR1 MNHEY, CDR2 SMNVEV (reference sequence). For the CDR3, the DNA is TGTGCCAGCAGTTACGACAGGGGGCAACGAGCTTTCTTT. The encoded protein is CASSYDRGQRAFF.

This clone has a handful of counts. The chain uses TRBV13 and TRBJ2-7, with 9 bases lining up with TRBD1. The CDR3 spans 14 residues. After removal of 6 bases from V and 5 bases from J, the junction contained 8 bases not matched to a gene. Germline V CDR1 and CDR2: PRHDT, FYEKMQ (reference sequence). The CDR3 sequence: CASRKQGASNEQYF. In DNA form, the CDR3 reads TGTGCCAGCAGGAAACAGGGGGCGTCCAACGAGCAGTACTTC.

The chain combines TRBV29-1 with TRBJ2-1, with TRBD2 matching over 9 bases. Germline V lookup: CDR1 SQVTM, CDR2 ANQGSEA. V lost 1 base to trimming and J lost 0 bases; unmatched junction nucleotides: 13. The CDR3 has 19 amino acids. CDR3 amino acids: CSVEVALAGILSSYNEQFF. The DNA for the CDR3 is TGCAGCGTTGAAGTGGCGCTAGCGGGAATCCTTAGCTCCTACAATGAGCAGTTCTTC.

This clone was counted between two and nine times. The chain is built from TRBV29-1 and TRBJ2-3; D gene uncertain. CDR1 and CDR2 from the germline V gene are SQVTM and ANQGSEA. This CDR3 spans 12 amino acids. The V end was cut by 5 bases, the J end by 3 bases, with 9 bases between. Here the CDR3 reads CSVPRSTDTQYF. The CDR3 nucleotides read TGCAGCGTTCCTCGGTCGACAGATACGCAGTATTTT.

This sequence joins TRBV14 and TRBJ1-5; no reliable D call. CDR3 length equals 13 residues. V was shortened by 2 bases and J by 6 bases, with 8 bases between the two germline ends. Germline V CDR1 and CDR2: SGHDN, FVKESK. CDR3 coding DNA: TGTGCCAGCAGCCAATGGGGAGGTCAGCCCCAGCATTTT. Protein: CASSQWGGQPQHF.

The V and J genes are TRBV5-1 and TRBJ2-2, with 7 bases fitting TRBD2. The germline V gene has CDR1 SGHRS and CDR2 YFSETQ. V was pared by 0 bases and J by 3 bases, with 5 bases of the junction left unmatched. The CDR3 totals 16 residues. The CDR3 bases are TGCGCCAGCAGCTTGGACCGCGGGAGTGACACCGGGGAGCTGTTTTTT. This sequence encodes CASSLDRGSDTGELFF.

The rearrangement uses TRBV11-3 and TRBJ2-2; D unclear. Per germline, CDR1 SGHNT and CDR2 YENEEA. CDR3 length equals 15 residues. V dropped 5 bases and J dropped 2 bases, with 12 bases sitting between them. The CDR3 DNA reads TGTGCCAGCAGCCACAGAAACCTAAACACCGGGGAGCTGTTTTTT. This encodes CASSHRNLNTGELFF.

The chain joins TRBV2 to TRBJ1-5, with 7 bases fitting TRBD1. The CDR3 runs to 14 residues. V lost 2 bases to trimming and J lost 2 bases; unmatched junction nucleotides: 0. Germline values: CDR1 SNHLY, CDR2 FYNNEI. CDR3 nucleotides: TGTGCCAGCAGTGAACAGGGGGGCAATCAGCCCCAGCATTTT. It yields the protein CASSEQGGNQPQHF.

The chain couples TRBV4-3 to TRBJ1-1, with D possibly matching TRBD1 (5 bases). The germline V and J ends were trimmed by 1 base and 2 bases, with 17 bases remaining between them. The CDR3 spans 17 residues. The germline CDR1 and CDR2 sequences are LGHNA and YSLEER. The CDR3 protein is CASSQGSPLTANTEAFF. The CDR3 DNA reads TGCGCCAGCAGCCAAGGATCCCCTCTGACAGCCAACACTGAAGCTTTCTTT.

The genes are TRBV19 and TRBJ1-2; 8 nucleotides match TRBD1. The CDR3 covers 15 residues. Germline V gives CDR1 LNHDA, CDR2 SQIVND (reference sequence). Unmatched junction bases numbered 5, after V lost 2 bases and J lost 3 bases. This CDR3 is CASSIRAQGDYGYTF. The CDR3 DNA reads as TGTGCCAGTAGTATAAGGGCACAGGGGGACTATGGCTACACCTTC. The full variable domain, in which reference TRBV19 and TRBJ1-2 provide the parts outside the CDR3, is DGGITQSPKYLFRKEGQNVTLSCEQNLNHDAMYWYRQDPGQGLRLIYYSQIVNDFQKGDIAEGYSVSREKKESFPLTVTSAQKNPTAFYLCASSIRAQGDYGYTFGSGTRLTVV.

This clone was recorded only once. The rearrangement joins TRBV11-2 to TRBJ2-5; tentative D call: TRBD2 (5 bases). With 4 bases removed from V and 5 bases from J, the gap between germline ends came to 20 bases. This CDR3 comprises 16 residues. Looked up from germline, CDR1 is SGHAT and CDR2 is FQNNGV. The CDR3 sequence: CASSSGGLAASETQYF. CDR3 sequence (DNA): TGTGCCAGCAGCTCCGGCGGGCTAGCAGCGAGTGAGACCCAGTACTTC.

V gene TRBV30 combines with J gene TRBJ2-1, with 7 nucleotides matching TRBD2. V dropped 5 bases and J dropped 5; count of bases not matched to a gene: 3. Germline V gene data show CDR1 as GTSNPN and CDR2 as SVGIG (reference sequence). The CDR3 covers 12 residues. CDR3 in amino acids: CAWAGGDNEQFF. Written as DNA, the CDR3 is TGTGCCTGGGCTGGGGGGGACAATGAGCAGTTCTTC.

The CDR3 nucleotides read TGTGCCAGCAGTTACCCCTCCCCGGGGAACACTGAAGCTTTCTTT. Translated: CASSYPSPGNTEAFF. V usage is TRBV6-6 and J usage is TRBJ1-1; no clear D gene. Trimming took off 2 bases at V and 1 base at J, with 11 bases between the two ends. CDR3 length: 15 residues. Germline assignment: CDR1 MNHNY and CDR2 SVGAGI (reference sequence).

The chain links TRBV14 to TRBJ2-1; D gene ambiguous. Germline V gene lookup returns CDR1 SGHDN and CDR2 FVKESK. The CDR3 length is 16 residues. The V gene lost 2 bases and the J gene lost 3 bases, with 14 bases spanning the gap. CDR3 nucleotides: TGTGCCAGCAGCCAAAAGACCCTAGTCGGCTACAATGAGCAGTTCTTC. It is translated as CASSQKTLVGYNEQFF. Combining the CDR3 with reference TRBV14 and TRBJ2-1 gives the whole variable domain EAGVTQFPSHSVIEKGQTVTLRCDPISGHDNLYWYRRVMGKEIKFLLHFVKESKQDESGMPNNRFLAERTGGTYSTLKVQPAELEDSGVYFCASSQKTLVGYNEQFFGPGTRLTVL.

The chain combines TRBV4-2 with TRBJ2-2; TRBD2 agrees at 9 bases. Germline CDR1 LGHNA, CDR2 YNFKEQ. The junction had 12 bases not matched to a gene; V was cut back by 0 bases and J by 4 bases. The CDR3 sequence is 19 residues long. CDR3 coding DNA: TGTGCCAGCAGCCAAGATAACCAGCGGGAGGTCTCCTTCACCGGGGAGCTGTTTTTT. It translates to CASSQDNQREVSFTGELFF.

This sequence joins TRBV28 and TRBJ2-7, with a tentative D call TRBD1 (5 bases). This CDR3 comprises 13 residues. The germline V gene encodes CDR1 MDHEN and CDR2 SYDVKM. Deletions cut 6 bases from V and 5 bases from J, with 14 bases between. The CDR3, as DNA: TGTGCCAGCAGCCTGACAGCCCCAAACGAGCAGTACTTC. As protein: CASSLTAPNEQYF.

The gene calls are TRBV19 and TRBJ1-2, with D possibly TRBD1 on 5 matching bases. V dropped 1 base and J dropped 3 bases, with 9 bases sitting between them. The germline V gene has CDR1 LNHDA and CDR2 SQIVND (reference sequence). The CDR3 has 14 residues. The CDR3 spells CASSIGGEYYGYTF. The CDR3 bases are TGTGCCAGTAGTATAGGGGGGGAGTACTATGGCTACACCTTC.

This chain's CDR3 is CASSLRETQYF. CDR3 sequence (DNA): TGTGCCAGCAGCCTCCGAGAGACCCAGTACTTC. The genes are TRBV11-3 and TRBJ2-5; no clear D gene. CDR1 SGHNT and CDR2 YENEEA come from the germline V gene. CDR3 length: 11 residues. Between the trimmed V and J ends, which lost 5 bases and 4 bases, there was a span of 5 bases.

The genes are TRBV5-6 and TRBJ2-1, with TRBD2 matching 7 bases. The germline V gene has CDR1 SGHDT and CDR2 YYEEEE. V was clipped by 5 bases and J by 10 bases; unmatched bases: 18. The CDR3 has 16 amino acids. The DNA of the CDR3 is TGTGCCAGCAGACCCCGGGGCGGGAACCCCGGGAGGGAGCAGTTCTTC. It translates to CASRPRGGNPGREQFF.

The rearrangement links TRBV6-5 to TRBJ2-7, with 7 bases matching TRBD2. Germline CDR1 is MNHEY and CDR2 is SVGAGI. The V segment lost 6 bases and the J segment 7 bases; nucleotides outside the gene matches: 6. The CDR3 is 12 residues long. For the CDR3, the DNA is TGTGCCAGCAGAGGGAGGGGCGGAGAGCAGTACTTC. Its translation is CASRGRGGEQYF.

J is TRBJ2-7 and V is TRBV7-9; no definite D call. V was shortened by 5 bases and J by 3 bases, with 8 bases between the two germline ends. The CDR3 is made up of 12 amino acids. The germline gives CDR1 SEHNR, CDR2 FQNEAQ (reference sequence). The CDR3 coding sequence is TGTGCCAGCAGCACAGTGGGCTACGAGCAGTACTTC. As protein: CASSTVGYEQYF.

The chain carries TRBV5-1 and TRBJ1-3; D not certain. The germline gives CDR1 SGHRS, CDR2 YFSETQ. This CDR3 spans 16 amino acids. V was cut by 4 bases and J by 0 bases, with 14 bases left in between. CDR3 protein: CASSAYTTTSGNTIYF. CDR3 DNA: TGCGCCAGCAGCGCATACACCACAACCTCTGGAAACACCATATATTTT.

V usage is TRBV28 and J usage is TRBJ1-5; no clear D. V was shortened by 2 bases and J by 10 bases, with 15 bases between the two germline ends. CDR3 size: 14 residues. Germline V gene lookup returns CDR1 MDHEN and CDR2 SYDVKM. The CDR3 region is CASSLVAGLSPQHF. The DNA for the CDR3 is TGTGCCAGCAGTTTAGTGGCAGGCCTCAGCCCCCAGCATTTT.

The V gene is TRBV5-4, the J gene TRBJ2-7; D unclear. Germline CDR1 reads SGHNT; CDR2 reads YYREEE (reference sequence). Trimming took 2 bases from V and 4 from J, leaving 13 bases between them. This CDR3 comprises 14 residues. This CDR3 is CASSFELSFYEQYF. The CDR3 DNA sequence: TGTGCCAGCAGCTTCGAACTGAGTTTTTACGAGCAGTACTTC.

J is TRBJ2-5 and V is TRBV7-7; 7 bases align to TRBD1. The CDR3 spans 13 residues. J gave up 5 bases and V 8 bases, and 8 bases lay outside the gene matches. Germline-derived CDR1 and CDR2 are SSHAT and FNYEAQ (reference sequence). CDR3 sequence: CASGTGVGETQYF. DNA of the CDR3: TGTGCCAGCGGAACAGGGGTGGGGGAGACCCAGTACTTC.